This T cell receptor (beta chain) was found in a study of control samples from healthy donors and cancer patients. Germline values: CDR1 SGHRS, CDR2 YFSETQ. Trimming at V came to 7 bases and at J to 4 bases, leaving 5 bases not matched to a gene. The CDR3 runs 15 residues. The protocol was immunoSEQ multiplex PCR, while the TCRdb copy is restricted to in-frame clones and leaves out a portion. The data hold about 100,000 clones, with roughly 90% observed a single time. Material: blood. The sequence came from a woman in her forties or fifties in good health. The V call is TRBV5-1, the J call TRBJ2-2; TRBD1 aligns across 12 bases. In DNA form, the CDR3 reads TGCGCCAGCGGACCGGGACAGGGGGCCACCGGGGAGCTGTTTTTT. Its protein is CASGPGQGATGELFF.